The entry below gives a single T cell receptor (beta chain) sequence along with its context. The sample originates from a study of T cell changes during pregnancy in multiple sclerosis. Libraries were prepared by immunoSEQ multiplex PCR; TCRdb keeps only in-frame clonotypes and omits some of them. The table lists approximately 89,000 clones, 94% of them singletons. J was trimmed by 2 bases and V by 2 bases; bases with no gene match: 11. Germline V lookup: CDR1 KGHSH, CDR2 LQKENI. This CDR3 is built from 17 residues. This material consisted of peripheral blood, taken after pregnancy. This TCR was recovered from a female donor in good health, enrolled as a control in a pregnancy study. V gene TRBV18 combines with J gene TRBJ1-2; TRBD1 agrees at 7 bases. The CDR3 here is CASSPLLPGQKNYGYTF. The CDR3 DNA reads as TGTGCCAGCTCACCATTACTACCGGGACAGAAGAACTATGGCTACACCTTC.